The next 18 T cell receptor beta chains were all read from a single sample in a study of blood T cells in healthy people across ages. PCR was performed a second time for about 7 to 11 cycles using a sample-barcoded 5' primer and a J-beta primer mix. Each CDR3 protein gets one entry after TCRdb re-called the 5' RACE reads with MiXCR. This repertoire shows approximately 960,000 distinct CDR3 sequences, about 27% found once; its top ten account for roughly 10%. The data were also submitted as part of a second study, on T cells of mothers and their children.

Sequencing used blood. The receptors originated from a middle-aged woman in good health.

The chain links TRBV18 to TRBJ1-1, with D maybe TRBD1 (6 bases). Germline V gene sequence: CDR1 KGHSH, CDR2 LQKENI. The CDR3 length is 14 residues. V was clipped by 1 base and J by 3 bases, with 9 bases between them. Written as DNA, the CDR3 is TGTGCCAGCTCACCACTGGCAGGGGACACTGAAGCTTTCTTT. This sequence encodes CASSPLAGDTEAFF.

The J gene is TRBJ2-7, the V gene TRBV10-3, with 8 positions matching TRBD1. CDR3 length: 13 residues. Per germline, CDR1 ENHRY and CDR2 SYGVKD. With V trimmed by 4 bases and J by 5 bases, 4 bases remained unmatched. The CDR3 bases are TGTGCCATCAGTGTGGCAGGGGGCGACGAGCAGTACTTC. Translation gives CAISVAGGDEQYF.

This clonotype was seen at least ten times. The CDR3 bases are TGTGCCAGCAGCTTAGAGCGGACGGGGGGCAAAGATGGCTACACCTTC. Translated: CASSLERTGGKDGYTF. The chain employs TRBV7-2 and TRBJ1-2; D perhaps matches TRBD1 (6 bases). Trimming shortened V by 1 base and J by 6 bases, and 18 bases separated the two germline ends. The germline CDR1 and CDR2 sequences are SGHTA and FQGNSA. This CDR3 contains 16 residues.

The J gene is TRBJ1-2, the V gene TRBV5-1; possibly TRBD1 for D (5 bases). V was cut by 3 bases and J by 8 bases, with 20 bases left in between. This CDR3 spans 15 amino acids. Per the germline V gene, CDR1 is SGHRS and CDR2 is YFSETQ. CDR3 residues: CASSSQGMGPIGYTF. CDR3 coding DNA: TGCGCCAGCAGCTCGCAGGGTATGGGGCCTATAGGCTACACCTTC.

Concerning this clonotype: Germline and junction disagree at one end, which may indicate a read error. The CDR3 loop is CAGSQDAAESSYEQYF. In nucleotides, the CDR3 is TGCGCCGGCAGCCAAGATGCGGCGGAGAGCTCCTACGAGCAGTACTTC. This chain connects TRBV4-1 to TRBJ2-7; D ambiguous. The CDR3 has 16 amino acids. CDR1 is MGHRA and CDR2 is YSYEKL in the germline V gene.

V usage is TRBV20-1 and J usage is TRBJ1-1, with 7 nucleotides matching TRBD1. The CDR3 runs 14 residues. The V segment lost 3 bases and the J segment 2 bases; nucleotides outside the gene matches: 6. The germline gives CDR1 DFQATT, CDR2 SNEGSKA (reference sequence). In DNA, the CDR3 is TGCAGTGCTAGGCCGACAGGGCTCAACACTGAAGCTTTCTTT. Its translation: CSARPTGLNTEAFF.

This clonotype was seen ten or more times. The chain has TRBV20-1 and TRBJ2-6; TRBD2 is a possible D gene (7 bases). Germline V gives CDR1 DFQATT, CDR2 SNEGSKA (reference sequence). The CDR3 is made up of 16 amino acids. Deletions cut 5 bases from V and 0 bases from J, with 14 bases between. This CDR3 is CSAWGGGSSGANVLTF. In DNA, the CDR3 is TGCAGTGCTTGGGGGGGCGGCAGCTCTGGGGCCAACGTCCTGACTTTC.

Only a few counts were recorded for this clonotype. The rearrangement uses TRBV25-1 and TRBJ2-7, with D possibly TRBD1 on 5 matching bases. The CDR3 has 14 residues. The germline V gene has CDR1 MGHDK and CDR2 SYGVNS. Trimming pared 9 bases from V and 0 bases from J, leaving 15 bases between. This CDR3 is CASESGHSSYEQYF. The CDR3 bases are TGTGCCAGTGAATCAGGACATAGCTCCTACGAGCAGTACTTC.

CDR3 nucleotide sequence: TGTGCCAGCAGTGCCGTAGCAGGGTTGGATGAGCAGTTCTTC. This gives the protein CASSAVAGLDEQFF. The gene calls are TRBV6-1 and TRBJ2-1, with D possibly being TRBD1 (5 bases). The V and J ends lost 4 bases and 8 bases respectively, with 15 bases between them. The CDR3 sequence is 14 residues long. Per germline, CDR1 MNHNS and CDR2 SASEGT.

The CDR3 nucleotides read TGCAGTGCTAGACCACCTAACCTTAACTATGGCTACACCTTC. Amino acid sequence: CSARPPNLNYGYTF. The chain carries TRBV20-1 and TRBJ1-2, with D unclear. Germline V gene data show CDR1 as DFQATT and CDR2 as SNEGSKA (reference sequence). The CDR3 is 14 amino acids. The V end lost 2 bases, the J end lost 1 base, and 11 bases lay between the germline ends.

The CDR3 nucleotides read TGTGCCAGCAACCCCACAGGGCACACTGAAGCTTTCTTT. It yields the protein CASNPTGHTEAFF. The chain combines TRBV28 with TRBJ1-1; tentative D call: TRBD1 (6 bases). Trimming cost V 7 bases and J 3 bases, with 12 bases left between them. CDR3 size: 13 residues. Germline-derived CDR1 and CDR2 are MDHEN and SYDVKM.

This chain uses TRBV7-9 with TRBJ1-1; D possibly corresponds to TRBD1 (5 bases). Germline values: CDR1 SEHNR, CDR2 FQNEAQ (reference sequence). The CDR3 has 15 amino acids. Trimming shortened V by 5 bases and J by 2 bases, and 15 bases separated the two germline ends. As DNA, the CDR3 is TGTGCCAGCAGCAATCCCTTCGACAGAAACACTGAAGCTTTCTTT. Translating it yields CASSNPFDRNTEAFF.

In this sample, this clonotype turned up many times. The chain recombines TRBV12-3 or TRBV12-4 with TRBJ2-3; D unclear. There are 11 residues in the CDR3. Trimming removed 3 bases from V and 10 bases from J, with 8 bases in between. The CDR3: CASSFTSAQYF. In DNA form, the CDR3 reads TGTGCCAGCAGTTTTACGAGTGCGCAGTATTTT.

The chain is built from TRBV5-5 and TRBJ1-2, with D perhaps matching TRBD1 (5 bases). In germline, CDR1 is SGHKS, CDR2 YYEKEE (reference sequence). The V end lost 0 bases, the J end lost 0 bases, and 15 bases lay between the germline ends. The CDR3 has 17 amino acids. The CDR3 DNA is TGTGCCAGCAGCTTGGGGGTGGGGCTACAAGCTAACTATGGCTACACCTTC. The encoded protein is CASSLGVGLQANYGYTF. The complete variable domain, with remaining parts taken from reference TRBV5-5 and TRBJ1-2, reads DAGVTQSPTHLIKTRGQQVTLRCSPISGHKSVSWYQQVLGQGPQFIFQYYEKEERGRGNFPDRFSARQFPNYSSELNVNALLLGDSALYLCASSLGVGLQANYGYTFGSGTRLTVV.

This clonotype was recorded a few times. This rearrangement joins TRBV2 to TRBJ1-1; D not resolved. The CDR3 has 13 residues. V was cut by 7 bases and J by 1 base, with 10 bases left in between. Germline V gives CDR1 SNHLY, CDR2 FYNNEI. The CDR3, as DNA: TGTGCCAGCAACTGGGAGCCGAACACTGAAGCTTTCTTT. Protein product: CASNWEPNTEAFF.

This clonotype was seen at least ten times. The CDR3 protein is CASSQGLAGFEEQYF. The CDR3 bases are TGCGCCAGCAGCCAAGGACTAGCGGGCTTCGAAGAGCAGTACTTC. This chain joins TRBV4-3 and TRBJ2-7, with 10 positions matching TRBD2. The germline CDR1 and CDR2 sequences are LGHNA and YSLEER. This CDR3 region has 15 residues. The ends lost 1 base at V and 7 bases at J; junction bases unmatched: 7.

V gene TRBV29-1 combines with J gene TRBJ1-1; 10 bases are a match to TRBD1. Looked up from germline, CDR1 is SQVTM and CDR2 is ANQGSEA. The CDR3 runs to 11 residues. V was clipped by 7 bases and J by 6 bases; unmatched bases: 2. Here the CDR3 DNA reads TGCAGCGGGACAGGGGGGGCTGAAGCTTTCTTT. This encodes CSGTGGAEAFF. Together with reference TRBV29-1 and TRBJ1-1, the CDR3 gives the full variable domain: SAVISQKPSRDICQRGTSLTIQCQVDSQVTMMFWYRQQPGQSLTLIATANQGSEATYESGFVIDKFPISRPNLTFSTLTVSNMSPEDSSIYLCSGTGGAEAFFGQGTRLTVV.

The table lists this clonotype with many counts. The chain recombines TRBV5-1 with TRBJ2-7; TRBD1 is a possible D gene (6 bases). Germline assignment: CDR1 SGHRS and CDR2 YFSETQ. This CDR3 region has 15 residues. V lost 3 bases and J 0 bases, leaving 13 bases between the germline ends. As DNA, the CDR3 is TGCGCCAGCAGCTCTACAGGGATGAGCTCCTACGAGCAGTACTTC. Encoded protein: CASSSTGMSSYEQYF.